Sequencing of this TCR beta chain was carried out in a study of blood T cells in healthy people across ages. The wider study: About one barcoded beta molecule per two T cells came from capture by template switching.

For this clonotype: Its antigen is currently unknown.

Then a second PCR, running roughly 6 to 11 cycles, was carried out with a sample-barcoded 5' primer and a J-beta primer mix. A template-switch adaptor with 12 random nucleotides tagged each cDNA molecule. Each CDR3 protein gets one entry after TCRdb re-called the 5' RACE reads with MiXCR. The table records about 1.5 million distinct CDR3 sequences, approximately 42% of them present only once. Every sample had a minimum of 6 million PBMCs isolated. Study findings and constraints: Comparison with aged donors showed that long-lived donors had more naive CD4+ cells and higher diversity.

CDR1 SEHNR and CDR2 FQNEAQ come from the germline V gene (reference sequence). Trimming at V came to 5 bases and at J to 2 bases, leaving 12 bases not matched to a gene. This CDR3 comprises 17 residues. The receptor was isolated from a woman aged 18-29 years in good health. This chain uses TRBV7-9 with TRBJ1-1, with 9 bases lining up with TRBD1. Sequencing was performed on blood. CDR3 residues: CASSPRQGGVGNTEAFF. Here the CDR3 DNA reads TGTGCCAGCAGCCCCAGACAGGGGGGGGTAGGTAACACTGAAGCTTTCTTT.